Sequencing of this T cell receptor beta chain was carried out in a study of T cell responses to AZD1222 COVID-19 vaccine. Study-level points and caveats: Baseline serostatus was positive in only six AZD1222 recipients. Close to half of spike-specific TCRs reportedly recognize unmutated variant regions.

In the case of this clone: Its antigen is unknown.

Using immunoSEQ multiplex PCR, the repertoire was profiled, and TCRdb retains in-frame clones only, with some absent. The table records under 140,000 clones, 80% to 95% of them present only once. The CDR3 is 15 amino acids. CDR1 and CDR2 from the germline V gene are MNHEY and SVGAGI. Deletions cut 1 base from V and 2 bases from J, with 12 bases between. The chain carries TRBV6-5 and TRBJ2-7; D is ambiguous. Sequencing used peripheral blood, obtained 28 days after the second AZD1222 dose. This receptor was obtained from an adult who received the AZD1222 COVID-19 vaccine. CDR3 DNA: TGTGCCAGCAGTTACTTACGGACGGCTCCCTACGAGCAGTACTTC. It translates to CASSYLRTAPYEQYF.